Listed below are T cell receptor beta chains from one sample, sequenced in a study of beta chain features in type 1 diabetes. Only in-frame clones appear in the TCRdb table, and some are missing; sequencing was by immunoSEQ multiplex PCR. The sample has 600,000 to 700,000 clones, about an eighth seen once. The sample comprised naive CD4+ T cells from blood. The receptor source for this set is a man younger than 35 with type 1 diabetes. The CDR3 runs from the conserved cysteine through the conserved F or W. D genes are given only for firm matches. A row's size may be missing; if present it is once, few, many or a size class.

NA | NA | TRBV10-2 | CASSEVRDIQPQHF
NA | NA | TRBV4-2 | CASSQVWEGTEAFF
NA | TRBD1 | TRBV5-1 | CASSRGQGINIQYF
few | NA | TRBV9 | CASSVEGGRNSNSGNTIYF
few | NA | TRBV30 | CAWSRRGRRYGYTF
NA | NA | TRBV5-5 | CASSLTERITF
few | TRBD2 | TRBV4-1 | CASSQGLPSGKETQYF
few | TRBD1 | TRBV6-5 | CASRATGGERGYTF
NA | NA | TRBV29-1 | CSVSGARDEQFF
NA | TRBD1 | TRBV29-1 | CSVAAQGAGTEAFF
few | NA | TRBV5-4 | CASSLSGELFF
few | NA | TRBV10-3 | CATKDSEAFF
few | TRBD1 | TRBV6-6 | CASSTRTGQETQYF
few | NA | TRBV30 | CAWSVSRDTEAFF
NA | NA | TRBV5-1 | CASSLRQAAGGYTF
NA | TRBD2 | TRBV9 | CASSVEGSGDPTGDNEQFF
few | NA | TRBV5-6 | CASSFRDSRNNEQFF
NA | NA | TRBV30 | CAWSGGIGGNQPQHF
NA | NA | TRBV4-1 | CASSQDGSGTYNEQFF
few | NA | TRBV11-2 | CASNPSGTSTDTQYF
NA | TRBD2 | TRBV4-2 | CASSQDRRGGSDTDTQYF
few | NA | TRBV9 | CASSAYGTPPLDEQFF
NA | NA | TRBV4-1 | CASSQGRDTYEQYF
NA | NA | TRBV30 | CAWNSLGGNTIYF
once | TRBD1 | TRBV7-2 | CASSHGQGNYGYTF
NA | NA | TRBV28 | CASSFQGPSYEQYF
few | NA | TRBV6-6 | CASSYSRDYGYTF
NA | NA | TRBV4-1 | CASSQGPGNRYEQYF
NA | NA | TRBV30 | CAWSRSDTQYF
NA | NA | TRBV5-4 | CASSLAREQYF
NA | NA | TRBV30 | CAWSVKGRNTIYF
NA | NA | TRBV18 | CASSPPGGGDEQYF
NA | TRBD1 | TRBV10-3 | CASNRGASNYEQYF
NA | NA | TRBV25-1 | CASSDAGYNEQFF
NA | TRBD2 | TRBV27 | CASSFLERGADTQYF
few | NA | TRBV10-3 | CAILGEWEETQYF
NA | TRBD2 | TRBV6-5 | CASSYSIGGGGETQYF
few | NA | TRBV14 | CASSQQSSGNTIYF
few | NA | TRBV2 | CASNQETQYF
few | NA | TRBV9 | CASRREPNEKLFF
NA | NA | TRBV5-1 | CASSRERGGAEAFF
few | NA | TRBV11-2 | CASSLGVGELFF
NA | NA | TRBV5-4 | CASSLSRVSNTEAFF
NA | TRBD2 | TRBV28 | CASSLAGGLTDTQYF
few | NA | TRBV4-1 | CASSQDAALGQYF
few | NA | TRBV6-5 | CASSLVVPSYNEQFF
few | NA | TRBV14 | CASSQDVIGPRWVTQYF
NA | NA | TRBV30 | CAWSLVDNYGYTF
few | TRBD1 | TRBV5-1 | CASRFPGQGDTGELFF
NA | NA | TRBV7-9 | CASSRLFGTDTQYF
NA | TRBD1 | TRBV2 | CASNGDRGRRETQYF
few | TRBD1 | TRBV2 | CASSSGTEKETQYF